Included here is one T cell receptor (beta chain) sequence, with context. The sample belongs to a study of blood T cell repertoires in COVID-19. The CDR3 runs to 16 residues. Germline CDR1 and CDR2: SGHDT and YYEEEE. V lost 3 bases, J lost 3 bases, and 19 bases lay in between. Sequencing was performed with immunoSEQ multiplex PCR; in TCRdb, only in-frame clones are kept and a portion is missing. Among 410,000 or so clones listed, approximately 89% were seen once. The clonotype originates from a woman aged 35 to 49 with COVID-19, enrolled during active disease. V usage is TRBV5-6 and J usage is TRBJ2-7; no reliable D call. Source material: peripheral blood. CDR3 coding DNA: TGTGCCAGCAGCTCTTTGGGCCTTCCCGCCGTCTACGAGCAGTACTTC. Translated: CASSSLGLPAVYEQYF.